Detailed here is one T cell receptor beta chain. Deep-level running was used for the assay. Profiling relied on immunoSEQ multiplex PCR, and the TCRdb table lists in-frame clones only, not all of them. The table has about 2.1 million clones, just under 95% seen once; the top ten hold around 1.8%. The data originate from a study of shared clonotypes between healthy human individuals. The ends were cut back, 0 bases at V and 5 bases at J, with 11 bases in the middle. The CDR3 extends over 14 amino acids. Looked up from germline, CDR1 is MNHNY and CDR2 is SVGAGI (reference sequence). Naive CD8 populations comprised CD45RO-negative cells positively selected for CCR7, excluding terminally differentiated effector memory CD45RA+ cells.

The chain uses TRBV6-6 and TRBJ2-7, with D possibly TRBD2 on 6 matching bases. The sequenced material came from naive CD8+ T cells from PBMCs. The sequence was collected from a man younger than 35 in good health. Some clones in this sample may be carry-over from other donors' samples. Here the CDR3 DNA reads TGTGCCAGCAGTTACTCGATGGCGGGAAACGAGCAGTACTTC. Translated: CASSYSMAGNEQYF.